This passage covers 3 T cell receptor beta chains from one sample sequenced in a study of CD8+ T cells in alopecia areata. As the sequencing template, cDNA was produced by extracting RNA and reverse transcribing it. Produced via immunoSEQ multiplex PCR; TCRdb's table is partial and in-frame only. The sample consists of over 70,000 clones, approximately 64% of them appearing once. Treatment of the sample: oral pan-JAK inhibitor, 5-10 mg twice daily. Sequenced material: CD8+ T cells sorted from blood, taken at week 24, from a patient treated with tofacitinib. These receptors were obtained from a human donor with alopecia areata.

This chain joins TRBV4-1 and TRBJ2-1; D unresolved. The CDR3 extends over 15 amino acids. V was clipped by 2 bases and J by 5 bases, with 13 bases between them. CDR1 is MGHRA, CDR2 YSYEKL, per germline. The CDR3 DNA is TGCGCCAGCAGCCAAACCCCCGGACGGAACAATGAGCAGTTCTTC. Protein: CASSQTPGRNNEQFF.

Notes on this clone: The sample carries other DNA sequences with the same CDR3. The chain combines TRBV6-5 with TRBJ1-2; D gene ambiguous. Germline CDR1 and CDR2: MNHEY and SVGAGI. The CDR3 runs to 14 residues. The germline V and J ends were trimmed by 0 bases and 4 bases, with 9 bases remaining between them. CDR3 DNA: TGTGCCAGCAGTTACTCGACCGGACTCTATGGCTACACCTTC. It specifies CASSYSTGLYGYTF.

The DNA of the CDR3 is TGCGCCAGCAGCTTAGAAAAGACAGGGGTGGATGAAAAACTGTTTTTT. Translation gives CASSLEKTGVDEKLFF. The chain employs TRBV5-1 and TRBJ1-4, with 8 bases that match TRBD1. V lost 2 bases, J lost 6 bases, and 9 bases stayed unmatched. This CDR3 spans 16 amino acids. Germline V CDR1 and CDR2: SGHRS, YFSETQ.